The T cell receptor beta chain described here comes from a study of T cells in Graves' hyperthyroidism and ophthalmopathy. RNA transcripts yielded amplified TCR beta CDR3 regions. The primer set for the first-round RT-PCR of the TCR CDR3 was HTBI. From the multiplex PCR reads, TCRdb called clonotypes with MiXCR, one entry per CDR3 protein. The repertoire holds fewer than 750,000 distinct CDR3 sequences, with roughly 15% as singletons. This clonotype was counted a few times. What it recognizes is unknown. Study results and caveats: Expanded thyroid clonotypes (above 0.001) were mostly also found in blood.

Together with thyroid ultrasound, orbital computed tomography, serum thyroxine and TRAb, clinical symptoms were used for diagnoses. The PBMCs were sourced from fresh peripheral blood (approximately 9.6 ml). Looked up from germline, CDR1 is MNHEY and CDR2 is SMNVEV (reference sequence). V gave up 1 base and J gave up 3 bases; unmatched junction bases: 11. The CDR3 spans 17 residues. The chain combines TRBV27 with TRBJ2-5, with 7 bases aligning to TRBD1. The source is a woman aged 40 to 55 with Graves' ophthalmopathy. The specimen was blood. The CDR3 coding sequence is TGTGCCAGCAGTTTATTAGGGGGCTCAACCTCCGAAGAGACCCAGTACTTC. As protein: CASSLLGGSTSEETQYF.